What follows is one T cell receptor (beta chain) and its context. Its antigen is not known. V shed 3 bases, J shed 8 bases, and the junction held 12 bases outside the gene matches. Germline lookup yields CDR1 SGHNT and CDR2 YYREEE (reference sequence). The CDR3 contains 16 residues. The data stem from a study of cytomegalovirus exposure and HLA in healthy donors. The protocol was immunoSEQ multiplex PCR, while the TCRdb copy is restricted to in-frame clones and leaves out a portion. The sample records approximately 160,000 clones, roughly nine tenths being singletons. Study findings and constraints: The listing of some 170 TCR beta chains classed them as cytomegalovirus-associated. Most sequenced TCRs were rare (though some public TCRs occurred in many donors).

This TCR was sampled from a woman between 18 and 29 years old in good health and CMV-seropositive. The sequencing sample was made of PBMCs. The V call is TRBV5-4, the J call TRBJ2-3, with 10 positions matching TRBD2. This chain's CDR3 is CASSSQNLAGVSTQYF. CDR3 coding DNA: TGTGCCAGCAGCTCCCAAAATCTAGCGGGAGTTTCTACGCAGTATTTT.